This entry describes one T cell receptor (beta chain). No antigen is known for it. No much larger clonotype is one base removed from it; base qualities were not supplied. Whole blood was collected in K2EDTA tubes by collaborating institutions according to the institutions' own protocols. For TCRbeta analysis, collaborators shipped samples in one of three forms: frozen whole blood, isolated PBMCs, or DNA extracted from either of those sample types. The immunoSEQ Assay, a bias-controlled multiplex PCR, was used to amplify TCRbeta CDR3 regions from genomic DNA. Per the original workflow: The number of nucleated cells in each sample was estimated from the amplification of reference gene primers within the assay. Sequence reads were collapsed and filtered to measure the absolute abundance of every unique TCRbeta CDR3 rearrangement. For each sample, productive Simpson clonality was calculated as the square root of Simpson's diversity index across productive rearrangements. Here the immuneACCESS table is served through TCRdb, limited to in-frame sequences with V and J called. Missing clones are a known gap in these copies; in checked studies unresolved V genes cover under half, and the rest lacks a known reason. The D gene and trimming were derived from the DNA, and the V and J assignments and clone size from that table. The sample includes tens of thousands of clones, with less than 95% observed a single time. Roughly 2.5% of the sample is held by the ten biggest clonotypes.

The sample belongs to a study of blood T cell repertoires in COVID-19 (TCRdb year 2020). About the full investigation: Collaborator samples came from the United States, Italy and Spain and covered acute and convalescent phases of COVID-19. Samples came from the ongoing ImmuneRACE study (first 160 participants) plus 1,254 subjects from 6 global collaborators. Subjects who had been exposed to COVID-19, were actively infected with it, or had recovered from it provided the deeply sampled blood TCRbeta repertoires that made up the dataset. A freely available public database, intended as a resource for researchers studying the immune response to SARS-CoV-2, is where the repertoires were released. Sample metadata almost always included a de-identified subject ID, COVID-19 status, age in years and sex. Where available, HLA class I and class II types were obtained from metadata supplied by the sample provider rather than from assay-based typing. The prospective study material was composed of cDNA or gDNA derived from T cells, B-cell-depleted T cells, or PBMCs.

What the research found in general, with its limitations: The amount of clinical and demographic metadata varied by source and participant and was provided uncurated.

CDR1 is given as MNHEY and CDR2 as SMNVEV, both from the germline V gene (reference sequence). V and J lose 2 bases and 5 bases, and a span of 13 bases separates them. The CDR3 holds 14 amino acids from the cysteine to the phenylalanine. Just the 42-base CDR3 DNA is kept, in frame starting at base 1. Sequenced material: peripheral blood. This TCR was sampled from a man between 65 and 85 years old with acute or convalescent COVID-19. The chain is made from TRBV27 and TRBJ2-7; the D gene is perhaps TRBD1, from 5 matching bases. The CDR3 protein sequence reads: CASSLMVQGNEQYF. The nucleotide sequence reads TGTGCCAGCAGTTTAATGGTGCAGGGAAACGAGCAGTACTTC.